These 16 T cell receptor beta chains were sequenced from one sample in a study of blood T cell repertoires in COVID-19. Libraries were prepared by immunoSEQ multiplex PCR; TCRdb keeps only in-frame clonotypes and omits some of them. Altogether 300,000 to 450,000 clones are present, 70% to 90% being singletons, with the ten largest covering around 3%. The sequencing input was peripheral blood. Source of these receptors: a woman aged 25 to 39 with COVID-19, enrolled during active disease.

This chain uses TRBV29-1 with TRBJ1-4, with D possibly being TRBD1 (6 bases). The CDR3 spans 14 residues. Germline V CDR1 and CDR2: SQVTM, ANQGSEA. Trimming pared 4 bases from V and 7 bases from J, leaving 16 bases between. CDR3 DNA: TGCAGCGTTGGAGAAGGGGGACCTATTGAAAAACTGTTTTTT. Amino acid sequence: CSVGEGGPIEKLFF.

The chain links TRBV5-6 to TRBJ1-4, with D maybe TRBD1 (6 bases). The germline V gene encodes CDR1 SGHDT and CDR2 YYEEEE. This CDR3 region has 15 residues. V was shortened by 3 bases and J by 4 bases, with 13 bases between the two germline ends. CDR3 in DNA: TGTGCCAGCAGCTCCACGACAGGAATTAATGAAAAACTGTTTTTT. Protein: CASSSTTGINEKLFF. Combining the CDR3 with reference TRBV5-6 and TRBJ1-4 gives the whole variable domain DAGVTQSPTHLIKTRGQQVTLRCSPKSGHDTVSWYQQALGQGPQFIFQYYEEEERQRGNFPDRFSGHQFPNYSSELNVNALLLGDSALYLCASSSTTGINEKLFFGSGTQLSVL.

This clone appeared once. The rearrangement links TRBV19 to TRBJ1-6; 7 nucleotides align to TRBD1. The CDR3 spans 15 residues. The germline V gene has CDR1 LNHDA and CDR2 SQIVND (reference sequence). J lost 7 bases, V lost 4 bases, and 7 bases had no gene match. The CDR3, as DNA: TGTGCCAGTAGTACCTCGGCCAGGGGGAATTCACCCCTCCACTTT. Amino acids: CASSTSARGNSPLHF.

The CDR3 region has the DNA TGTGCCAGCAGCTTAGATCCGGGTGTGGGCGGGAAGACTCTCTACGAGCAGTACGTC. This gives the protein CASSLDPGVGGKTLYEQYV. The chain joins TRBV7-9 to TRBJ2-7; the D gene is possibly TRBD2 (6 bases). The germline CDR1 and CDR2 sequences are SEHNR and FQNEAQ (reference sequence). Trimming pared 1 base from V and 3 bases from J, leaving 25 bases between. The CDR3 runs 19 residues.

The CDR3 DNA reads as TGTGCCAGCTCACCCCCGCCAGGGAATCAGCCCCAGCATTTT. Protein: CASSPPPGNQPQHF. The chain recombines TRBV18 with TRBJ1-5, with D possibly TRBD1 on 5 matching bases. V dropped 3 bases and J dropped 4 bases, with 10 bases sitting between them. The V gene's germline CDR1 is KGHSH and CDR2 LQKENI. This CDR3 comprises 14 residues. The full variable domain, its missing parts supplied by reference TRBV18 and TRBJ1-5, is NAGVMQNPRHLVRRRGQEARLRCSPMKGHSHVYWYRQLPEEGLKFMVYLQKENIIDESGMPKERFSAEFPKEGPSILRIQQVVRGDSAAYFCASSPPPGNQPQHFGDGTRLSIL.

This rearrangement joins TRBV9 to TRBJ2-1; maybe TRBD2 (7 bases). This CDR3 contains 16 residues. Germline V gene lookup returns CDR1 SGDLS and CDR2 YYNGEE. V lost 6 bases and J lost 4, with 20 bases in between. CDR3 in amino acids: CASTAGAGVLYNEQFF. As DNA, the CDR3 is TGTGCCAGCACCGCAGGGGCGGGAGTTTTGTACAATGAGCAGTTCTTC.

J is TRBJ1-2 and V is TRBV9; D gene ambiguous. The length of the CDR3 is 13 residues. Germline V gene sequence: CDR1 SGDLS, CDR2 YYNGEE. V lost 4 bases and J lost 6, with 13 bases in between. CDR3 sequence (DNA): TGTGCCAGCAGCCCCGACTCGAGGGATGGCTACACCTTC. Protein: CASSPDSRDGYTF. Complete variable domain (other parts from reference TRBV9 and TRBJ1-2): DSGVTQTPKHLITATGQRVTLRCSPRSGDLSVYWYQQSLDQGLQFLIQYYNGEERAKGNILERFSAQQFPDLHSELNLSSLELGDSALYFCASSPDSRDGYTFGSGTRLTVV.

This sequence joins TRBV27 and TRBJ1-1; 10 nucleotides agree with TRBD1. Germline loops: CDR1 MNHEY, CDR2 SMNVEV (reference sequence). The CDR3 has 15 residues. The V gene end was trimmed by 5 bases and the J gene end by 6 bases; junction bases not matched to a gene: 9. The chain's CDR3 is CASSPRDRGGPEAFF. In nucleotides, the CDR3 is TGTGCCAGCAGTCCACGGGACAGGGGTGGACCTGAAGCTTTCTTT.

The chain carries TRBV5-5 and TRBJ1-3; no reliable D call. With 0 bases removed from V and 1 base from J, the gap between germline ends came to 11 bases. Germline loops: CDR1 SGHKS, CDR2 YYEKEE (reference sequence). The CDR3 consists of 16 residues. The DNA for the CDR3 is TGTGCCAGCAGCTTGGACGTTGCGGATTCTGGAAACACCATATATTTT. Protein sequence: CASSLDVADSGNTIYF.

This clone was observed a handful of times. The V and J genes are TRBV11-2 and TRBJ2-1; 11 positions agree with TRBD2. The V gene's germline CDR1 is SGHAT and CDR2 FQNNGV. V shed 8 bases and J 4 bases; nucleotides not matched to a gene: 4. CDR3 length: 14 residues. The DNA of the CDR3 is TGTGCCAGCGGGACTAGCGGATGGTACAATGAGCAGTTCTTC. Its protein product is CASGTSGWYNEQFF.

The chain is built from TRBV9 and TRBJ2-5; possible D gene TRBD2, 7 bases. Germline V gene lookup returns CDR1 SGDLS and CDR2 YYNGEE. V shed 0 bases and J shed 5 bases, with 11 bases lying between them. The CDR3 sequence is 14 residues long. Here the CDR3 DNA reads TGTGCCAGCAGCGTAGCGGGGGGCCATGAGACCCAGTACTTC. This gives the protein CASSVAGGHETQYF.

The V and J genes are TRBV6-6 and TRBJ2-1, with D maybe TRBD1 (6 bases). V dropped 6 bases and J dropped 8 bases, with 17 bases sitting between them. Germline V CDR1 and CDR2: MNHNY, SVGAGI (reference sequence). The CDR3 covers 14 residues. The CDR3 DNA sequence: TGTGCCAGCAGGTTTATTTTACAGGGCGATGAGCAGTTCTTC. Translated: CASRFILQGDEQFF.

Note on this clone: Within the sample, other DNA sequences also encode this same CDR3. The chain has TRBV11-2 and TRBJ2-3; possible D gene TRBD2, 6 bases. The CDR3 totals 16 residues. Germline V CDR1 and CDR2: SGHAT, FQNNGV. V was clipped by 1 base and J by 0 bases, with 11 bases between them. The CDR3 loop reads CASSLGAGSSTDTQYF. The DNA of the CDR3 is TGTGCCAGCAGCTTAGGCGCGGGGTCTAGCACAGATACGCAGTATTTT.

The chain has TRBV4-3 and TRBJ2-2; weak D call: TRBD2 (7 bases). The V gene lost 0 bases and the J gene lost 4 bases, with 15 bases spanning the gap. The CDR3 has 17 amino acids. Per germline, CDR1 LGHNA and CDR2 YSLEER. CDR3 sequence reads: CASSQDLKGGSTGELFF. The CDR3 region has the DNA TGCGCCAGCAGCCAAGATCTAAAGGGGGGGAGCACCGGGGAGCTGTTTTTT.

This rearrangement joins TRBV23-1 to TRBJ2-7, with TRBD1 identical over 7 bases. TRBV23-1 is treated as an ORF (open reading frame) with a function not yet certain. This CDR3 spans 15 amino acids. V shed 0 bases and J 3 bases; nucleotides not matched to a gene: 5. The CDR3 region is CASSQSTRTGYEQYV. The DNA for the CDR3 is TGCGCCAGCAGTCAATCTACCCGGACAGGCTACGAGCAGTACGTC.

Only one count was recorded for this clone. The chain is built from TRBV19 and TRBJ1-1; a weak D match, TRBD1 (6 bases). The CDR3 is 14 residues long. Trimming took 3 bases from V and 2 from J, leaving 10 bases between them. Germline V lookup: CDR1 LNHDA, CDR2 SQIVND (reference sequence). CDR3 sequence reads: CASSIRGANTEAFF. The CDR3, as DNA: TGTGCCAGTAGTATCCGGGGGGCCAACACTGAAGCTTTCTTT. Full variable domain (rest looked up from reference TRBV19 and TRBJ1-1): DGGITQSPKYLFRKEGQNVTLSCEQNLNHDAMYWYRQDPGQGLRLIYYSQIVNDFQKGDIAEGYSVSREKKESFPLTVTSAQKNPTAFYLCASSIRGANTEAFFGQGTRLTVV.